A single sample is the source of the 32 T cell receptor beta chains below, sequenced in a study of cytomegalovirus exposure and HLA in healthy donors. The PCR ran on 60 Vbeta and 13 Jbeta primers. This table comes from immunoSEQ multiplex PCR, and its TCRdb copy is limited to in-frame clones, with some not included. The sample yields approximately 140,000 clones, almost 80% seen once. Sequencing was done on a sample of PBMCs. Source of these receptors: a man aged 18 to 30 in good health and CMV-seronegative.

V and J are TRBV27 and TRBJ2-7, with unresolved D. Germline V CDR1 and CDR2: MNHEY, SMNVEV (reference sequence). V lost 8 bases, J lost 0 bases, and 11 bases lay in between. The CDR3 loop spans 13 amino acids. The CDR3 spells CASSLTSSYEQYF. The CDR3 nucleotides are TGTGCCAGCTCGCTAACGAGCTCCTACGAGCAGTACTTC.

The chain employs TRBV6-5 and TRBJ1-4; TRBD1 matches at 7 bases. The CDR3 covers 15 residues. CDR1 MNHEY and CDR2 SVGAGI come from the germline V gene. The V segment lost 0 bases and the J segment 8 bases; nucleotides outside the gene matches: 6. The CDR3, as DNA: TGTGCCAGCAGTTACTCGTACAGGGGTGAAGAAAAACTGTTTTTT. Protein sequence: CASSYSYRGEEKLFF.

This sequence joins TRBV12-5 and TRBJ2-3, with 10 bases fitting TRBD1. The CDR3 extends over 15 amino acids. V was pared by 4 bases and J by 3 bases, with 4 bases of the junction left unmatched. Germline loops: CDR1 LGHNT, CDR2 FRNRAP. CDR3 nucleotides: TGTGCTAGTGGTTACCGGGACAGGGGTACAGATACGCAGTATTTT. Protein: CASGYRDRGTDTQYF.

This clone was recorded only once. The rearrangement links TRBV7-6 to TRBJ1-2, with 7 bases lining up with TRBD1. Germline assignment: CDR1 SGHVS and CDR2 FNYEAQ. V lost 5 bases and J lost 8; bases outside the gene matches: 14. The CDR3 consists of 15 residues. In nucleotides, the CDR3 is TGTGCCAGCAGCCCCGAGACAGGGATACTATGGGGCTACACCTTC. Translation: CASSPETGILWGYTF.

This chain joins TRBV9 and TRBJ2-1; TRBD1 matches at 12 bases. J gave up 0 bases and V 4 bases, and 11 bases lay outside the gene matches. There are 19 residues in the CDR3. Germline CDR1 is SGDLS and CDR2 is YYNGEE. CDR3 bases: TGTGCCAGCAGCCTACCGGGACAGGGGGCGTTTACCTCCTACAATGAGCAGTTCTTC. Translating gives CASSLPGQGAFTSYNEQFF.

V is TRBV5-1 and J is TRBJ2-7; 9 nucleotides align to TRBD1. From germline, CDR1 is SGHRS and CDR2 YFSETQ. J lost 2 bases, V lost 4 bases, and 4 bases had no gene match. This CDR3 is 14 amino acids long. The CDR3 nucleotides read TGCGCCAGCAGCCGGACAGGGGAAGCCTACGAGCAGTACTTC. It translates to CASSRTGEAYEQYF.

CDR3 DNA: TGTGCCACCATGGGGGGGGGAACTGAAGCTTTCTTT. Its protein is CATMGGGTEAFF. The gene calls are TRBV27 and TRBJ1-1; possible D gene TRBD1, 5 bases. V dropped 10 bases and J dropped 5 bases, with 14 bases sitting between them. The CDR3 extends over 12 amino acids. Germline assignment: CDR1 MNHEY and CDR2 SMNVEV (reference sequence).

The CDR3 loop reads CASVMGGGGSTDTQYF. For the CDR3, the DNA is TGTGCCAGTGTAATGGGGGGCGGGGGTAGCACAGATACGCAGTATTTT. The chain recombines TRBV2 with TRBJ2-3; TRBD2 is a possible D gene (7 bases). This CDR3 spans 16 amino acids. V lost 9 bases and J 0 bases, leaving 19 bases between the germline ends. Germline CDR1 SNHLY, CDR2 FYNNEI. Using reference TRBV2 and TRBJ2-3 for the parts outside the CDR3, the full variable domain is EPEVTQTPSHQVTQMGQEVILRCVPISNHLYFYWYRQILGQKVEFLVSFYNNEISEKSEIFDDQFSVERPDGSNFTLKIRSTKLEDSAMYFCASVMGGGGSTDTQYFGPGTRLTVL.

V gene TRBV4-2 combines with J gene TRBJ2-2, with unresolved D. Looked up from germline, CDR1 is LGHNA and CDR2 is YNFKEQ. This CDR3 is built from 16 residues. V lost 0 bases to trimming and J lost 1 base, with 9 bases between them. The CDR3 DNA reads TGTGCCAGCAGCCAAGATCTAGAACGGAACACCGGGGAGCTGTTTTTT. This gives the protein CASSQDLERNTGELFF.

This clone was observed once. CDR3 residues: CASGSSVDYTEAFF. The CDR3 nucleotides read TGTGCCAGCGGATCGTCCGTGGACTACACTGAAGCTTTCTTT. The rearrangement joins TRBV7-9 to TRBJ1-1; no reliable D call. This CDR3 comprises 14 residues. Germline CDR1 is SEHNR and CDR2 is FQNEAQ (reference sequence). Trimming shortened V by 8 bases and J by 3 bases, and 16 bases separated the two germline ends.

The chain uses TRBV2 and TRBJ2-3; D possibly corresponds to TRBD1 (6 bases). CDR3 length equals 17 residues. V dropped 4 bases and J dropped 3 bases, with 20 bases sitting between them. CDR1 and CDR2 from the germline V gene are SNHLY and FYNNEI. The CDR3 nucleotides are TGTGCCAGCAGTGCACCCGAACAGGGTGAGCAGACAGATACGCAGTATTTT. Translation gives CASSAPEQGEQTDTQYF.

This clone was counted a single time. J is TRBJ1-1 and V is TRBV25-1; TRBD1 might be the D (6 bases). The length of the CDR3 is 17 residues. Germline CDR1 MGHDK, CDR2 SYGVNS. V was shortened by 5 bases and J by 0 bases, with 19 bases between the two germline ends. The CDR3: CASSRGGAGGMNTEAFF. In DNA form, the CDR3 reads TGTGCCAGCAGTCGTGGGGGCGCGGGTGGGATGAACACTGAAGCTTTCTTT.

The rearrangement links TRBV19 to TRBJ1-5; TRBD1 aligns across 9 bases. Germline V gene data show CDR1 as LNHDA and CDR2 as SQIVND (reference sequence). This CDR3 comprises 17 residues. The trim removed 1 base at V and 2 bases at J, leaving 6 bases unmatched. Here the CDR3 DNA reads TGTGCCAGTAGTATAGGGACAGGGGTCAATGGCAATCAGCCCCAGCATTTT. Translation gives CASSIGTGVNGNQPQHF.

This rearrangement joins TRBV7-2 to TRBJ1-1; D may be TRBD1 (5 bases). Germline-derived CDR1 and CDR2 are SGHTA and FQGNSA. V was clipped by 2 bases and J by 1 base, with 11 bases between them. The CDR3 is 15 residues long. The CDR3 nucleotides read TGTGCCAGCAGCTTAAACCAGGGCGCGAACACTGAAGCTTTCTTT. Translated, it gives CASSLNQGANTEAFF.

The DNA for the CDR3 is TGTGCCAGCAGCTCGTCCGGGACAGGGGGCAATTCACCCCTCCACTTT. Translating gives CASSSSGTGGNSPLHF. V usage is TRBV7-9 and J usage is TRBJ1-6; 12 nucleotides line up with TRBD1. This CDR3 contains 16 residues. V lost 4 bases to trimming and J lost 7 bases; unmatched junction nucleotides: 5. CDR1 is SEHNR, CDR2 FQNEAQ, per germline (reference sequence).

The table lists this clone with a count of one. This chain joins TRBV5-4 and TRBJ1-2; D might be TRBD1 (5 bases). The V gene's germline CDR1 is SGHNT and CDR2 YYREEE (reference sequence). The V end was cut by 4 bases, the J end by 8 bases, with 21 bases between. The CDR3 is 15 amino acids. This CDR3 is CASSQPRQNQLGYTF. The DNA for the CDR3 is TGTGCCAGCAGCCAACCCCGACAGAACCAGCTCGGCTACACCTTC.

The chain employs TRBV15 and TRBJ2-7; 11 bases are a match to TRBD2. This CDR3 is 14 amino acids long. Germline trimming cut 1 base from V and 7 bases from J; bases unmatched to any gene: 3. CDR1 LNHNV and CDR2 YYDKDF come from the germline V gene (reference sequence). CDR3 DNA: TGTGCCACCAGCAGAGTGGGACTAGCGGATGAGCAGTACTTC. Its translation: CATSRVGLADEQYF.

This clone was seen more than once but under ten times. The V call is TRBV30, the J call TRBJ1-1; D call uncertain. The CDR3 is 14 amino acids. V lost 3 bases and J lost 2, with 13 bases in between. Looked up from germline, CDR1 is GTSNPN and CDR2 is SVGIG (reference sequence). The CDR3 loop reads CAWSREGFNTEAFF. The CDR3 bases are TGTGCCTGGAGCCGCGAGGGTTTTAACACTGAAGCTTTCTTT.

The rearrangement uses TRBV6-1 and TRBJ2-5; D might be TRBD2 (5 bases). The CDR3 contains 13 residues. V was cut by 2 bases and J by 5 bases, with 9 bases left in between. The germline CDR1 and CDR2 sequences are MNHNS and SASEGT. CDR3 sequence reads: CASSESEEETQYF. CDR3 DNA sequence: TGTGCCAGCAGTGAATCGGAGGAGGAGACCCAGTACTTC.

The chain is built from TRBV30 and TRBJ1-2, with D unresolved. From germline, CDR1 is GTSNPN and CDR2 SVGIG (reference sequence). The CDR3 loop spans 13 amino acids. Trimming took off 5 bases at V and 7 bases at J, with 17 bases between the two ends. CDR3 nucleotide sequence: TGTGCCTGGGACTACCCGCTTCGAGGTGGCTACACCTTC. As protein: CAWDYPLRGGYTF. Variable domain in full (rest from reference TRBV30 and TRBJ1-2): SQTIHQWPATLVQPVGSPLSLECTVEGTSNPNLYWYRQAAGRGLQLLFYSVGIGQISSEVPQNLSASRPQDRQFILSSKKLLLSDSGFYLCAWDYPLRGGYTFGSGTRLTVV.

In DNA, the CDR3 is TGTGCCAGCAGTGGGCGACAGAGCTCCTACAATGAGCAGTTCTTC. Protein product: CASSGRQSSYNEQFF. The chain joins TRBV2 to TRBJ2-1, with D possibly matching TRBD1 (5 bases). CDR1 SNHLY and CDR2 FYNNEI come from the germline V gene. The V and J ends lost 4 bases and 0 bases respectively, with 10 bases between them. There are 15 residues in the CDR3.

The chain joins TRBV4-3 to TRBJ1-6; TRBD1 matches at 8 bases. Germline loops: CDR1 LGHNA, CDR2 YSLEER. This CDR3 is 14 amino acids long. Germline trimming cut 5 bases from V and 7 bases from J; bases unmatched to any gene: 4. CDR3 sequence: CASSSRTGNSPLHF. The DNA of the CDR3 is TGCGCCAGCAGCTCACGGACAGGGAATTCACCCCTCCACTTT.

CDR3 nucleotide sequence: TGTGCCAGTAGTATAGACTTCCCGGGACAAAGGTCCCGTCAGCCCCAGCATTTT. Its translation is CASSIDFPGQRSRQPQHF. The chain recombines TRBV19 with TRBJ1-5; the D gene is possibly TRBD1 (6 bases). Germline loops: CDR1 LNHDA, CDR2 SQIVND (reference sequence). CDR3 length: 18 amino acids. V gave up 0 bases and J gave up 6 bases, with 21 bases separating them.

The chain links TRBV9 to TRBJ2-2; tentatively, D is TRBD1 (6 bases). Germline CDR1 reads SGDLS; CDR2 reads YYNGEE. CDR3 length equals 16 residues. With 0 bases removed from V and 5 bases from J, the gap between germline ends came to 14 bases. CDR3 coding DNA: TGTGCCAGCAGCGTAGACAGGGTATGGGGAACCGGGGAGCTGTTTTTT. Residues: CASSVDRVWGTGELFF.

The rearrangement links TRBV9 to TRBJ2-1; 9 nucleotides match TRBD2. J was trimmed by 3 bases and V by 0 bases; bases with no gene match: 4. Germline loops: CDR1 SGDLS, CDR2 YYNGEE. There are 16 residues in the CDR3. CDR3 DNA sequence: TGTGCCAGCAGCGTAGGAGCTAGCGGGGTCTACAATGAGCAGTTCTTC. It encodes CASSVGASGVYNEQFF.

This clone occurred once. The chain recombines TRBV2 with TRBJ1-5; 12 bases map to TRBD1. Germline CDR1 reads SNHLY; CDR2 reads FYNNEI. This CDR3 is 19 amino acids long. Trimming at V came to 6 bases and at J to 3 bases, leaving 15 bases not matched to a gene. In DNA form, the CDR3 reads TGTGCCAGCAGCCCCCGGGACAGGGGGCTTCGGTCGAACAATCAGCCCCAGCATTTT. This translates into CASSPRDRGLRSNNQPQHF.

This chain links TRBV4-3 with TRBJ1-2, with 8 bases aligning to TRBD1. The junction had 4 bases not matched to a gene; V was cut back by 3 bases and J by 4 bases. CDR1 and CDR2 (germline): LGHNA, YSLEER. This CDR3 is built from 14 residues. The CDR3 spells CASSQDRALYGYTF. The CDR3 nucleotides are TGCGCCAGCAGCCAGGACAGGGCCCTCTATGGCTACACCTTC.

The chain combines TRBV2 with TRBJ1-2; 9 bases map to TRBD1. The J segment lost 6 bases and the V segment lost 4 bases, leaving 9 bases of the junction unmatched. The CDR3 sequence is 15 residues long. Germline V gene lookup returns CDR1 SNHLY and CDR2 FYNNEI. CDR3 DNA: TGTGCCAGCAGTGCCTCGATCGACAGGGGGAATGGCTACACCTTC. Its protein product is CASSASIDRGNGYTF.

About this clone: Other nucleotide sequences in the sample specify the same CDR3. The chain employs TRBV30 and TRBJ1-5, with TRBD1 matching 10 bases. Germline V gives CDR1 GTSNPN, CDR2 SVGIG (reference sequence). This CDR3 spans 13 amino acids. V lost 3 bases to trimming and J lost 5 bases; unmatched junction nucleotides: 1. The CDR3 here is CAWSGQGDQPQHF. In DNA, the CDR3 is TGTGCCTGGAGCGGACAGGGGGATCAGCCCCAGCATTTT. The whole variable domain, remainder taken from reference TRBV30 and TRBJ1-5, is SQTIHQWPATLVQPVGSPLSLECTVEGTSNPNLYWYRQAAGRGLQLLFYSVGIGQISSEVPQNLSASRPQDRQFILSSKKLLLSDSGFYLCAWSGQGDQPQHFGDGTRLSIL.

The chain recombines TRBV18 with TRBJ2-7; D might be TRBD1 (6 bases). Germline assignment: CDR1 KGHSH and CDR2 LQKENI. With 0 bases removed from V and 7 bases from J, the gap between germline ends came to 19 bases. The CDR3 has 16 amino acids. The CDR3 nucleotides read TGTGCCAGCTCACCACCGATGTCACAGGGAGTGTGGGAGCAGTACTTC. This codes for CASSPPMSQGVWEQYF.

The chain combines TRBV27 with TRBJ2-7; 8 nucleotides agree with TRBD1. CDR3 length: 13 residues. With V trimmed by 5 bases and J by 6 bases, 6 bases remained unmatched. CDR1 is MNHEY, CDR2 SMNVEV, per germline (reference sequence). CDR3 DNA: TGTGCCAGCAGTGGGACAGGAGCTGGCGAGCAGTACTTC. Translating gives CASSGTGAGEQYF.

The gene calls are TRBV18 and TRBJ2-1; a weak D match, TRBD1 (6 bases). The CDR3 totals 14 residues. Germline loops: CDR1 KGHSH, CDR2 LQKENI. V shed 4 bases and J shed 5 bases, with 12 bases lying between them. The CDR3 nucleotides are TGTGCCAGCTCACTTTACAGGGCGGACAATGAGCAGTTCTTC. As protein: CASSLYRADNEQFF.